This TCR beta chain is from a study of CD8 T cells in Susac syndrome (dated by TCRdb to between 2018 and 2021). For the study in its entirety: Of the Susac syndrome patients who were sequenced, under 10 were in clinical remission while roughly 6 had clinically active disease. Repertoire sequencing was used to test whether CD8+ T cell activation and differentiation in Susac syndrome was antigen driven. At blood withdrawal, Susac syndrome patients were therapy-naive, treated with corticosteroids (with IVIg additionally given to some), or treated with IVIg alone. CD8+ T cell repertoire clonality was compared between about 12 healthy donors, approximately 14 Susac syndrome patients and 15 multiple sclerosis patients.

High-throughput TCR beta sequencing profiled peripheral blood CD8+ and CD4+ T cells from healthy donors, Susac syndrome patients and multiple sclerosis patients. The Susac syndrome patients fulfilled recently defined diagnostic criteria for either definite or probable disease. Bulk CD8+ and CD4+ T cells were purified by magnetic negative isolation, while CD8+ TEMRA cells were enriched using FACS. Blood was drawn into EDTA tubes, processed within 24 hours, and PBMCs were isolated by density gradient centrifugation. PBMCs intended for TCR sequencing were cryopreserved in liquid nitrogen and were subsequently thawed in a 37 degrees C water bath. A purity of at least 90% was achieved for sorted or isolated CD4+, CD8+ and CD8+ TEMRA cells. What the research found in general, with its limitations: About 15 Susac-specific public clones were identified in the total CD8+ repertoire, and roughly five Susac-specific public clones were identified in the CD8+ TEMRA repertoire. The TCR sequencing and HLA analysis was acknowledged to have included a relatively small number of individuals. Clonal expansion was seen in Susac syndrome CD8+ repertoires, peaking in CD8+ TEMRA cells and being greater in clinically active patients than in remitting ones.

RNA was extracted using the RNeasy kit, and about 0.5 to 1 microgram was reverse transcribed with random hexamers. The immunoSEQ multiplex PCR assay, covering 54 Vbeta and 13 Jbeta segments, was used to amplify TCR beta CDR3 regions. PCR amplification bias was corrected by using a synthetic template baseline for primer optimization and computational correction. The authors' pipeline ran thus. Reads were assigned to V, D and J genes according to IMGT and analyzed in immunoSEQ Analyzer, with only productive sequences retained. Clonality was computed as one minus Shannon entropy normalized by log2 of the number of productive unique sequences. Public and private clones were assessed among the 100 most prevalent clones of each patient and control. Clones were defined as Susac-specific if absent from the healthy and MS cohorts, from 1052 published viral clones and from other ImmuneACCESS disease sequences. TCRdb trimmed public reads at Q25 via fastp, called clones via MiXCR and kept in-frame beta chains. Records with the same CDR3 protein are collapsed into one entry carrying the most frequent genes and DNA. None of the V and J calls come from the authors' own analysis; TCRdb made them. Within this sample are about 120,000 distinct CDR3 sequences, with just under 95% of them counted one time only. The ten largest clones represent 0.28% of the sample.

This clonotype came up once. Its antigen is unknown. No base-level quality is on record; no much larger clone is a single base apart. One read alone provides weak support. Taken from cysteine to phenylalanine, the CDR3 has 15 residues. The kept DNA is CDR3 alone, 45 bases in frame from the first base. Via the germline V gene, CDR1 is SQVTM and CDR2 ANQGSEA. Here V drops 4 bases and J drops 2 bases, and the junction holds 10 bases not matched to any gene. This TCR was recovered from a human donor with Susac syndrome. What was sequenced was CD8+ T cells from PBMCs. The sequence joins TRBV29-1 to TRBJ2-7; 8 bases in the middle match TRBD1. The CDR3 has the sequence CSVGPRDRTPYEQYF. The sequence in DNA is TGCAGCGTTGGCCCCCGGGACAGGACCCCCTACGAGCAGTACTTC.